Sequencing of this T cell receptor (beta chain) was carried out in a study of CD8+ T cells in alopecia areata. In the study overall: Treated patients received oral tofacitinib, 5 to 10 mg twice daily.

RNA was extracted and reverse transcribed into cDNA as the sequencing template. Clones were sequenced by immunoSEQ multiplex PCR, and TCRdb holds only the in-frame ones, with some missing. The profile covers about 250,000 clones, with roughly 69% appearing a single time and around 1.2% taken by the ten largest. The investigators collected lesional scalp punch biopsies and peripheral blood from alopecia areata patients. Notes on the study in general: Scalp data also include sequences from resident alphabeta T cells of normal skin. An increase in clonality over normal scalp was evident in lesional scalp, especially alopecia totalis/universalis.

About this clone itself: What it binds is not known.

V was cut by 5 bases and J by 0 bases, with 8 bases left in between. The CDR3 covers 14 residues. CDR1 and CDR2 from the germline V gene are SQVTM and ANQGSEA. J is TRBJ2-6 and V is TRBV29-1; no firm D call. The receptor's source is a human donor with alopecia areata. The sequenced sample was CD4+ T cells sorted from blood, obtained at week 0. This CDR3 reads CSVFQSSGANVLTF. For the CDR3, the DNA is TGCAGCGTTTTTCAGAGCTCTGGGGCCAACGTCCTGACTTTC.